This entry is about one TCR beta chain. This record belongs to a study of blood T cell repertoires in COVID-19. CDR3 size: 18 residues. Germline V gene sequence: CDR1 SGHTA, CDR2 FQGNSA. The germline V and J ends were trimmed by 1 base and 6 bases, with 22 bases remaining between them. Sequencing used immunoSEQ multiplex PCR; TCRdb keeps in-frame clones, though not all of them. The data contain 170,000 or so clones, roughly 83% of them seen just once; the ten biggest clones take up 11% to 15%. The chain links TRBV7-2 to TRBJ2-1; possibly TRBD1 for D (6 bases). Sequences were obtained from peripheral blood. This receptor was obtained from a man younger than 35 with active or convalescent COVID-19. CDR3 loop: CASSLDGPWDNLSNEQFF. CDR3 nucleotides: TGTGCCAGCAGCTTAGATGGTCCTTGGGACAACCTATCCAATGAGCAGTTCTTC. Based on the CDR3 plus reference TRBV7-2 and TRBJ2-1, the full variable domain is GAGVSQSPSNKVTEKGKDVELRCDPISGHTALYWYRQSLGQGLEFLIYFQGNSAPDKSGLPSDRFSAERTGGSVSTLTIQRTQQEDSAVYLCASSLDGPWDNLSNEQFFGPGTRLTVL.